Below are 4 T cell receptor beta chains sequenced from a single sample in a study of T cell responses to AZD1222 COVID-19 vaccine. Using immunoSEQ multiplex PCR, the repertoire was profiled, and TCRdb retains in-frame clones only, with some absent. The table includes some 150,000 clones, approximately 85% detected once. The sample consisted of peripheral blood, taken 28 days after the second dose of the MenACWY control vaccine. All receptors come from an adult who received the MenACWY meningococcal vaccine as a control.

The chain couples TRBV19 to TRBJ2-2; the D gene could be TRBD1 or TRBD2 (5 bases each). Per germline, CDR1 LNHDA and CDR2 SQIVND (reference sequence). The ends were cut back, 6 bases at V and 1 base at J, with 12 bases in the middle. There are 15 residues in the CDR3. CDR3 amino acids: CASRPGRQNTGELFF. The CDR3, as DNA: TGTGCCAGTAGACCGGGACGGCAGAACACCGGGGAGCTGTTTTTT.

As for this clone: Germline and junction disagree at one end, which may indicate a read error. The chain couples TRBV19 to TRBJ1-1; no reliable D call. This CDR3 has 13 residues. Germline V lookup: CDR1 LNHDA, CDR2 SQIVND (reference sequence). CDR3 bases: TGTGCCAGTAGTTTAGAAGGGTTGGGTGAAGCTTTCTTT. Residues: CASSLEGLGEAFF.

This clone came up a few times. The genes are TRBV20-1 and TRBJ1-3; a possible D gene is TRBD1 (5 bases). V was shortened by 3 bases and J by 4 bases, with 13 bases between the two germline ends. This CDR3 comprises 14 residues. Germline V gene sequence: CDR1 DFQATT, CDR2 SNEGSKA (reference sequence). The CDR3 spells CSASAWGFGNTIYF. Written as DNA, the CDR3 is TGCAGTGCTAGTGCCTGGGGGTTCGGAAACACCATATATTTT.

The V call is TRBV9, the J call TRBJ1-2; no clear D. CDR3 length: 12 residues. Trimming left V 5 bases short and J 2 bases short, with 7 bases between. Per the germline V gene, CDR1 is SGDLS and CDR2 is YYNGEE. The CDR3 DNA sequence: TGTGCCAGCAGGGCGGTGAACTATGGCTACACCTTC. It codes for CASRAVNYGYTF.